This T cell receptor (beta chain) stems from a study of T-cell memory formation after mild COVID-19. TCRdb itself ran the 5' RACE reads through MiXCR, one entry per CDR3 protein. In the table there are some 600,000 distinct CDR3 sequences, approximately 15% of which are singletons. This clonotype was counted a few times. The CDR3 runs to 18 residues. The J segment lost 5 bases and the V segment lost 5 bases, leaving 14 bases of the junction unmatched. Sequences were obtained from PBMCs or a T cell subset sorted from them (not recorded which). The J gene is TRBJ2-3, the V gene TRBV12-3 or TRBV12-4, with 12 bases matching TRBD2. The TCR was taken from an adult woman who had mild COVID-19 (a few samples of this study predate the infection). Cell type and time point are not known. As DNA, the CDR3 is TGTGCCAGCAGTACACGAATCTCTAGCGGGAGGGCGGTAGATACGCAGTATTTT. Protein: CASSTRISSGRAVDTQYF.